Included here is one T cell receptor (beta chain) sequence, with context. The V and J ends lost 2 bases and 7 bases respectively, with 16 bases between them. The CDR3 covers 15 residues. Germline loops: CDR1 SGDLS, CDR2 YYNGEE. Time point of the sample: after neoadjuvant nivolumab, at surgical resection. These data originate in a study of neoadjuvant anti-PD-1 for oral cavity cancer. Here immunoSEQ multiplex PCR was the method, and the copy in TCRdb shows in-frame clones only, minus some. This table holds 14,000 or so clones, roughly 70% found once. The sequence derives from a person between 40 and 79 years old with oral cavity squamous cell carcinoma. The V call is TRBV9, the J call TRBJ2-1, with TRBD1 as a possible D gene (6 bases). Material: PBMCs, obtained after nivolumab (anti-PD-1) treatment. CDR3 amino acids: CASSVSTGNPNEQFF. CDR3 bases: TGTGCCAGCAGCGTCTCAACAGGGAACCCTAATGAGCAGTTCTTC. The whole variable domain, remainder taken from reference TRBV9 and TRBJ2-1, is DSGVTQTPKHLITATGQRVTLRCSPRSGDLSVYWYQQSLDQGLQFLIQYYNGEERAKGNILERFSAQQFPDLHSELNLSSLELGDSALYFCASSVSTGNPNEQFFGPGTRLTVL.